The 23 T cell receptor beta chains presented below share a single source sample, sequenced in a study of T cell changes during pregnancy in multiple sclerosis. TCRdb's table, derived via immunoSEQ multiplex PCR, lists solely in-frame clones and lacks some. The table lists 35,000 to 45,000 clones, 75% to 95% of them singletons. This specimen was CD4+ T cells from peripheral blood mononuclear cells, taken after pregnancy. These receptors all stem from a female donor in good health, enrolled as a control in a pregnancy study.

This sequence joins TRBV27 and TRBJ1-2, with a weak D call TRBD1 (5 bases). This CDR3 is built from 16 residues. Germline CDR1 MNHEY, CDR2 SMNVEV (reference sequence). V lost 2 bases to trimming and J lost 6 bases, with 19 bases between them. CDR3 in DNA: TGTGCCAGCAGTTTAAATACGGGAGAGGGGAGGGATGGCTACACCTTC. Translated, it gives CASSLNTGEGRDGYTF.

The CDR3 reads CASSRNTEAFF. DNA of the CDR3: TGTGCCAGCAGCCGGAACACTGAAGCTTTCTTT. The chain couples TRBV7-2 to TRBJ1-1; D remains ambiguous. Germline V gene sequence: CDR1 SGHTA, CDR2 FQGNSA. V was trimmed by 5 bases and J by 1 base, leaving 2 bases between them. The CDR3 has 11 residues.

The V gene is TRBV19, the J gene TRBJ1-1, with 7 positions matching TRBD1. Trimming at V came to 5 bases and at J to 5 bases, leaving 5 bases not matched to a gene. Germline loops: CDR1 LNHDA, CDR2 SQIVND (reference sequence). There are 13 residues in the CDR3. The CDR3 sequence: CASSPTGVTEAFF. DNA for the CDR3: TGTGCCAGTAGTCCAACAGGGGTGACTGAAGCTTTCTTT.

CDR3 in DNA: TGCGCCAGCAGCTGGGGACTGCGACTAGGGACCGGGGAGCTGTTTTTT. It encodes CASSWGLRLGTGELFF. This chain links TRBV5-1 with TRBJ2-2; maybe TRBD2 (6 bases). The V end was cut by 3 bases, the J end by 5 bases, with 17 bases between. Germline CDR1 SGHRS, CDR2 YFSETQ. The CDR3 sequence is 16 residues long.

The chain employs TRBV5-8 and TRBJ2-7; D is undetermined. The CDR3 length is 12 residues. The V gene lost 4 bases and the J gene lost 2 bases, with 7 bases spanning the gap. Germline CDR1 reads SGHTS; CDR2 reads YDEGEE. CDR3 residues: CASSHQTYEQYF. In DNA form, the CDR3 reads TGTGCCAGCAGCCATCAGACCTACGAGCAGTACTTC.

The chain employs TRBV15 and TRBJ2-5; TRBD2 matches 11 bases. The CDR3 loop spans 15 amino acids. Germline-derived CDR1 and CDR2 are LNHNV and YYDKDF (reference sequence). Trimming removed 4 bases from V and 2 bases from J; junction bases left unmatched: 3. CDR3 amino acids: CATSTRTSGQETQYF. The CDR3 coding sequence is TGTGCCACCAGCACCAGGACTAGCGGGCAAGAGACCCAGTACTTC.

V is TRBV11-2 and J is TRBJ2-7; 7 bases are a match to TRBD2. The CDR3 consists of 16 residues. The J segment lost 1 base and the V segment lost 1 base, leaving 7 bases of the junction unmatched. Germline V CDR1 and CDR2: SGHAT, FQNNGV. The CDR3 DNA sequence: TGTGCCAGCAGCTTAGCCCCGGGGGGAAAATCCTACGAGCAGTACTTC. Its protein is CASSLAPGGKSYEQYF. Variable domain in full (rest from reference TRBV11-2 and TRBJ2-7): EAGVAQSPRYKIIEKRQSVAFWCNPISGHATLYWYQQILGQGPKLLIQFQNNGVVDDSQLPKDRFSAERLKGVDSTLKIQPAKLEDSAVYLCASSLAPGGKSYEQYFGPGTRLTVT.

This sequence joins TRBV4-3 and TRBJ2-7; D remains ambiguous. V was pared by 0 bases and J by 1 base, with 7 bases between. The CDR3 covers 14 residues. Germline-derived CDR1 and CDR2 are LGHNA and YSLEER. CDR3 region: CASSQEPGSYEQYF. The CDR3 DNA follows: TGCGCCAGCAGCCAAGAACCAGGTTCCTACGAGCAGTACTTC.

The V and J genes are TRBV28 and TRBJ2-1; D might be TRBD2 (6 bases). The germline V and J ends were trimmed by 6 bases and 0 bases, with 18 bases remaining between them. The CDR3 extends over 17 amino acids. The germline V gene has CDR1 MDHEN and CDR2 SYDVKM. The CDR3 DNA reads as TGTGCCAGCAGGGTTAGCCGAAGCGGGTTCTCCTACAATGAGCAGTTCTTC. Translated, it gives CASRVSRSGFSYNEQFF. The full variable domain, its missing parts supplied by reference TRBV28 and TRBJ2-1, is DVKVTQSSRYLVKRTGEKVFLECVQDMDHENMFWYRQDPGLGLRLIYFSYDVKMKEKGDIPEGYSVSREKKERFSLILESASTNQTSMYLCASRVSRSGFSYNEQFFGPGTRLTVL.

The CDR3 region is CASSPGGRTDTQYF. The CDR3 bases are TGTGCCAGCAGCCCAGGGGGTCGTACAGATACGCAGTATTTT. The genes are TRBV7-2 and TRBJ2-3; 7 bases match TRBD1. This CDR3 has 14 amino acids. V shed 5 bases, J shed 3 bases, and the junction held 5 bases outside the gene matches. Germline V lookup: CDR1 SGHTA, CDR2 FQGNSA.

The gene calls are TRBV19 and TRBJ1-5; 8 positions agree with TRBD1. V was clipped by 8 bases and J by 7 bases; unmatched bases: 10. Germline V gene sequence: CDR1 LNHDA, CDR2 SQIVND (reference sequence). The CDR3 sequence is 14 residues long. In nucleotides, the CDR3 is TGTGCCAGTCAACCCGGACAGGGCCCCCAGCCCCAGCATTTT. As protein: CASQPGQGPQPQHF.

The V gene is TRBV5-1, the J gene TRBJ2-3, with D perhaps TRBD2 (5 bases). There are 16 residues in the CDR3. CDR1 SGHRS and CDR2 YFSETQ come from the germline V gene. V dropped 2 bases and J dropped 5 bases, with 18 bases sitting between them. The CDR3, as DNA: TGCGCCAGCAGCTTTGACCCGTGGTTTGGGAGAGATACGCAGTATTTT. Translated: CASSFDPWFGRDTQYF.

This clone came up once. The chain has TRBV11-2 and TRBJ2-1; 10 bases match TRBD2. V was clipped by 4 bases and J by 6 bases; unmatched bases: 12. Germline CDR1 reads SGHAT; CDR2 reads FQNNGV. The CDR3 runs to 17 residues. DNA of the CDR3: TGTGCCAGCAGCTCCCCCCGGGAGCGGGGGGGCATCAATGAGCAGTTCTTC. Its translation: CASSSPRERGGINEQFF.

The chain's CDR3 is CASSQTGGSYEQYF. CDR3 coding DNA: TGCGCCAGCAGCCAAACAGGGGGCTCCTACGAGCAGTACTTC. V and J are TRBV5-1 and TRBJ2-7; 8 nucleotides align to TRBD1. The germline gives CDR1 SGHRS, CDR2 YFSETQ. Unmatched junction bases numbered 3, after V lost 4 bases and J lost 0 bases. The CDR3 is 14 amino acids.

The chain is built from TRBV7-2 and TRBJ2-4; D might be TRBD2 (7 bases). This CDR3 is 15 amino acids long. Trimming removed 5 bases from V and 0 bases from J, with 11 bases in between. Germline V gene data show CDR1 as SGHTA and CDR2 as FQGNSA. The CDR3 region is CASSGGGGAKNIQYF. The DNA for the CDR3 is TGTGCCAGCAGCGGGGGCGGGGGAGCCAAAAACATTCAGTACTTC.

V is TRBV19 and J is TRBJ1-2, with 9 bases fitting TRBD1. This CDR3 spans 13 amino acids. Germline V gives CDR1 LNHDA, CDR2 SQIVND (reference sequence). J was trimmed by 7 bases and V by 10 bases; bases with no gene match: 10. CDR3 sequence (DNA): TGTGCCACCACTCCGGGACAGGGCAGTGGCTACACCTTC. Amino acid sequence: CATTPGQGSGYTF.

The CDR3: CASSLVALAGTYEQYF. The CDR3 nucleotides read TGTGCCAGCAGCTTAGTGGCCCTAGCGGGGACCTACGAGCAGTACTTC. The V and J genes are TRBV7-2 and TRBJ2-7; 9 nucleotides align to TRBD2. There are 16 residues in the CDR3. CDR1 and CDR2 from the germline V gene are SGHTA and FQGNSA. Trimming removed 1 base from V and 2 bases from J; junction bases left unmatched: 6.

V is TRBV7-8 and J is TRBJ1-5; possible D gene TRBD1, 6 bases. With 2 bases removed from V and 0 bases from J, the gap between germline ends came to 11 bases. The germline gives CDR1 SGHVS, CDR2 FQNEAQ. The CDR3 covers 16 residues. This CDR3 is CASSLHRADSNQPQHF. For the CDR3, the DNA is TGTGCCAGCAGCTTACACAGGGCAGATAGCAATCAGCCCCAGCATTTT.

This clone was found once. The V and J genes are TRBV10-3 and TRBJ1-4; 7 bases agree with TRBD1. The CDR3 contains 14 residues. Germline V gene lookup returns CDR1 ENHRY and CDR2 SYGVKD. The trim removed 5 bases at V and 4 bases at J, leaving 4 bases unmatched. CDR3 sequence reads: CAISRDSVNEKLFF. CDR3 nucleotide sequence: TGTGCCATCAGTAGGGACAGCGTTAATGAAAAACTGTTTTTT.

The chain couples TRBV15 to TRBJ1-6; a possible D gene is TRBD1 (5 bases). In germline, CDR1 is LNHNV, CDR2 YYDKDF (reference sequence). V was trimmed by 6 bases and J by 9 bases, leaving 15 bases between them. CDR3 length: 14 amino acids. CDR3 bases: TGTGCCACCAGTACTGGAGGGGCATTTTCACCCCTCCACTTT. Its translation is CATSTGGAFSPLHF.

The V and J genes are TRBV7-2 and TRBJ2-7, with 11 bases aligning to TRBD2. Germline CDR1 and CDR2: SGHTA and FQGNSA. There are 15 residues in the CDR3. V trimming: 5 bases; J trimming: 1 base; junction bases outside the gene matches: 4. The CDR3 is CASSPTSGSSYEQYF. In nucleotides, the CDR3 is TGTGCCAGCAGCCCCACTAGCGGGAGTTCCTACGAGCAGTACTTC.

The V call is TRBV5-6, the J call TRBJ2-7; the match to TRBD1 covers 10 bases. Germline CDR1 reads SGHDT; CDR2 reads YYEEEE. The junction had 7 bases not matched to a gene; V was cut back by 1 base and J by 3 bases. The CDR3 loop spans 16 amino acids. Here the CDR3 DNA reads TGTGCCAGCAGCTTGTTGGCCAGGACAGGGGGCTACGAGCAGTACTTC. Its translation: CASSLLARTGGYEQYF.

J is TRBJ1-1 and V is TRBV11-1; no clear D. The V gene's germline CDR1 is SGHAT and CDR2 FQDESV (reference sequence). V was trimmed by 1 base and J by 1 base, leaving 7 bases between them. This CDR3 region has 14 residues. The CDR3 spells CASSLVTGNTEAFF. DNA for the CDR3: TGTGCCAGCAGCTTAGTAACGGGGAACACTGAAGCTTTCTTT.